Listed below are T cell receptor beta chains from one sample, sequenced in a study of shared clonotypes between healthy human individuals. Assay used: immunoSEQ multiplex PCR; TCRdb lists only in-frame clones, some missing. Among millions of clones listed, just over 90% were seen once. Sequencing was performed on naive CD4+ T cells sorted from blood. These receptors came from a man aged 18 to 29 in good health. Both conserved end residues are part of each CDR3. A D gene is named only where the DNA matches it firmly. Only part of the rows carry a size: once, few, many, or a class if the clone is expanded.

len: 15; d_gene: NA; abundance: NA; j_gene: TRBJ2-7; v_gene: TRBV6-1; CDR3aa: CASSEGINPSYEQYF; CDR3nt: TGTGCCAGCAGTGAAGGCATAAACCCTTCCTACGAGCAGTACTTC
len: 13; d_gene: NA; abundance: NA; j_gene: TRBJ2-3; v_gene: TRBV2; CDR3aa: CASRAHPADTQYF; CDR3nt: TGTGCCAGCAGAGCACATCCGGCTGATACGCAGTATTTT
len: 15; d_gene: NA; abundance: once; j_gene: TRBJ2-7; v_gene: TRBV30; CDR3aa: CAWSESGVTVHEQYF; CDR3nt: TGTGCCTGGAGTGAATCGGGGGTGACGGTCCACGAGCAGTACTTC
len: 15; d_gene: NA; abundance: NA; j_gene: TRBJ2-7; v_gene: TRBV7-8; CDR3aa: CASSPGVGETYEQYF; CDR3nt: TGTGCCAGCAGCCCGGGGGTAGGGGAAACCTACGAGCAGTACTTC
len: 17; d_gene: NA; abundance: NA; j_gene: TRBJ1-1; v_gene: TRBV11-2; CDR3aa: CASRGVWGKALNTEAFF; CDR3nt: TGTGCCAGCAGGGGGGTCTGGGGGAAGGCTTTGAACACTGAAGCTTTCTTT
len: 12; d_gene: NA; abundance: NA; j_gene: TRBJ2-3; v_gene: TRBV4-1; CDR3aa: CASSQDLDTQYF; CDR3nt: TGCGCCAGCAGCCAAGATCTGGATACGCAGTATTTT
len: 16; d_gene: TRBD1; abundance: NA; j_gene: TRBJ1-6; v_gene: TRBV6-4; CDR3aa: CASSDHGLGGNSPLHF; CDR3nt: TGTGCCAGCAGTGACCACGGTTTAGGGGGCAATTCACCCCTCCACTTT
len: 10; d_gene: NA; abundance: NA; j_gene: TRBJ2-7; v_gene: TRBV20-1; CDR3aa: CSARPLEQYF; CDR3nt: TGCAGTGCTAGACCCCTCGAGCAGTACTTC
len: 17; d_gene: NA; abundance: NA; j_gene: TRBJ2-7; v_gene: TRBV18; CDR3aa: CASSPRLPQGTPDQQYF; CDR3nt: TGTGCCAGCTCACCTAGGCTCCCGCAGGGGACTCCCGACCAGCAGTACTTC
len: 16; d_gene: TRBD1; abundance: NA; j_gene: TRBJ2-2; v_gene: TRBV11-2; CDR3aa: CASSLYRGPGTGELFF; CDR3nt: TGTGCCAGCAGTTTATACAGGGGGCCGGGGACCGGGGAGCTGTTTTTT
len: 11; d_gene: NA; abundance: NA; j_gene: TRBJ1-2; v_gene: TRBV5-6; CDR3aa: CASSFRNGYTF; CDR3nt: TGTGCCAGCAGCTTTAGAAATGGCTACACCTTC
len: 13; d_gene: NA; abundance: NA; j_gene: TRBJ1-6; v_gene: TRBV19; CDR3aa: CASSIQQNSPLHF; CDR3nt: TGTGCCAGTAGTATACAACAGAATTCACCCCTCCACTTT
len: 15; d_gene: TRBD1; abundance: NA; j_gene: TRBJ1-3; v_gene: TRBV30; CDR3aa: CAWSARQGSGNTIYF; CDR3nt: TGTGCCTGGAGTGCTAGACAGGGCTCTGGAAACACCATATATTTT
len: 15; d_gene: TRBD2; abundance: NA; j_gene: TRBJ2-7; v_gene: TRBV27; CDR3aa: CASSLRLAVNYEQYF; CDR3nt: TGTGCCAGCAGTTTACGACTAGCAGTAAACTACGAGCAGTACTTC
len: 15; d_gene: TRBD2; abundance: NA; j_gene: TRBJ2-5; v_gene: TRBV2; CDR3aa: CASRVTSGTAETQYF; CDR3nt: TGTGCCAGCAGGGTGACTAGCGGGACGGCCGAGACCCAGTACTTC
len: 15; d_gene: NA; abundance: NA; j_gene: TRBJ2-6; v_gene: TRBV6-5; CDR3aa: CASTRGNSGANVLTF; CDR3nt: TGTGCCAGCACTAGGGGTAACTCTGGGGCCAACGTCCTGACTTTC
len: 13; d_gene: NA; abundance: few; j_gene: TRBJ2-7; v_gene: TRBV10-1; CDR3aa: CASSEGGSYEQYF; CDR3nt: TGCGCCAGCAGTGAGGGCGGCTCCTACGAGCAGTACTTC
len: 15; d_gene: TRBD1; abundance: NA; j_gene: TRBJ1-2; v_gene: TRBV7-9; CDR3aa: CASSRSGTANYGYTF; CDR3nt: TGTGCCAGCAGCCGTTCCGGGACAGCTAACTATGGCTACACCTTC
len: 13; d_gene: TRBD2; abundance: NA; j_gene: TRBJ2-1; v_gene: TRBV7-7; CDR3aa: CASSQGTSNEQFF; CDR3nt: TGTGCTAGCAGCCAAGGGACTAGCAATGAGCAGTTCTTC
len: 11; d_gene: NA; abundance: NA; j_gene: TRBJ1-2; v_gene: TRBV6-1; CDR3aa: CASSRGYGYTF; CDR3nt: TGTGCCAGCAGCCGAGGCTATGGCTACACCTTC
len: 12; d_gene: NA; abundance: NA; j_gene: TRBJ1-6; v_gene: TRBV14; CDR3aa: CASSGILLALHF; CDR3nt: TGTGCCAGCAGCGGAATTCTTCTGGCCCTCCACTTT
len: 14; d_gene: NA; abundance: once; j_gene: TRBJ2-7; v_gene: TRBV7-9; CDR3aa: CASSLLHGVYEQYF; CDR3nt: TGTGCCAGCAGCTTATTACACGGGGTCTACGAGCAGTACTTC
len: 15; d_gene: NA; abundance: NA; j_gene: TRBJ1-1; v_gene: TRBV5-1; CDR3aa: CASSSTGNMNTEAFF; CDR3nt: TGCGCCAGCAGCAGTACAGGGAACATGAACACTGAAGCTTTCTTT
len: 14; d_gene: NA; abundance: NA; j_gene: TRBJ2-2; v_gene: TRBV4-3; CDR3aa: CASSHAEGTGELFF; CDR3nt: TGCGCCAGCAGCCATGCAGAAGGCACCGGGGAGCTGTTTTTT
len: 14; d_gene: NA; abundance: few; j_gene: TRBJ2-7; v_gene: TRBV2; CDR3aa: CASTSGAGRYEQYF; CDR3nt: TGTGCCAGCACGTCGGGGGCAGGGCGCTACGAGCAGTACTTC
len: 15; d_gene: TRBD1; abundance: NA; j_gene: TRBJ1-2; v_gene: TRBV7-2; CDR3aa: CASSVSGTGGDGYTF; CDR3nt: TGTGCCAGCAGCGTATCCGGGACAGGGGGCGACGGCTACACCTTC
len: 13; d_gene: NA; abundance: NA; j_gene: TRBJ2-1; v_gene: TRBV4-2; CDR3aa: CASSQGGHNEQFF; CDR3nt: TGTGCCAGCAGCCAAGGGGGCCACAATGAGCAGTTCTTC
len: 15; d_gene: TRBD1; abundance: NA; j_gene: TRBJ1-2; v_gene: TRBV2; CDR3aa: CASMQGTGINYGYTF; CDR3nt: TGTGCCAGCATGCAGGGGACAGGGATTAACTATGGCTACACCTTC
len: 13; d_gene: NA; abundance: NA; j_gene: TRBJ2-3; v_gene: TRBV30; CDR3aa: CAWSPSGLTVKYF; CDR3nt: TGTGCCTGGAGTCCCTCGGGGCTAACCGTCAAGTATTTT
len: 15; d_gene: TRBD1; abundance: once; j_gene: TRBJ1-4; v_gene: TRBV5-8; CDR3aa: CASSQGTGADEKLFF; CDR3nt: TGTGCCAGCAGTCAGGGGACAGGGGCGGATGAAAAACTGTTTTTT
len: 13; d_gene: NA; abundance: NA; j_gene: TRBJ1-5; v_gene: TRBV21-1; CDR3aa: CASSPVRGQPQHF; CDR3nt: TGTGCCAGCAGCCCGGTCAGGGGGCAGCCCCAGCATTTT
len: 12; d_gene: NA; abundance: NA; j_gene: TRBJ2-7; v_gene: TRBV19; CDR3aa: CASRGRGYEQYF; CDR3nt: TGTGCCAGTCGGGGGCGGGGCTACGAGCAGTACTTC
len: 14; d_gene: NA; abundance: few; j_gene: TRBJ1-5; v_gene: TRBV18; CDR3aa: CASSPGNGNQPQHF; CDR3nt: TGTGCCAGCTCCCCCGGTAATGGCAATCAGCCCCAGCATTTT